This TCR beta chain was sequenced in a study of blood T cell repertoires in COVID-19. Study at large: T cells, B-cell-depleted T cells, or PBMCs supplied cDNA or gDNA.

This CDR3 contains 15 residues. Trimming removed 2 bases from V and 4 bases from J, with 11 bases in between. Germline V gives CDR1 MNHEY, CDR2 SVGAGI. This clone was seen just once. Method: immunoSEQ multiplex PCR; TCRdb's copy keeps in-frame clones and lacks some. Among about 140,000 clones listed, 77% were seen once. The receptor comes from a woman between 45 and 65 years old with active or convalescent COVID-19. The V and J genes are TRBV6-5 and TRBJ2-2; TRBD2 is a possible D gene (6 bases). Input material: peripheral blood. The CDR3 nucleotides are TGTGCCAGCAGTTACGGCTACGGGGGCACCGGGGAGCTGTTTTTT. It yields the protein CASSYGYGGTGELFF.